A selection of T cell receptor beta chains follows, all from one sample in a study of T cell responses to AZD1222 COVID-19 vaccine. Repertoires were generated with immunoSEQ multiplex PCR, while TCRdb's copy carries only in-frame clones and drops some. The table shows 200,000 or so clones, with approximately 91% occurring only once. The sample consisted of peripheral blood, taken on day 0 of AZD1222 vaccination. The receptor source for this set is an adult in good health. The CDR3 runs from the conserved cysteine through the conserved F or W. The D gene is left open where the match is weak. Expanded clones get a size class; other rows say once, few or many, or leave the size out.

TGTGCCAGCAGCCAAGATTTGGTGGAGGGGAGAAAGACCCAGTACTTC | CASSQDLVEGRKTQYF | once | TRBV3-1/TRBV3-2 | 16 | . | TRBJ2-5
TGTGCCAGCAGTGAAACCGCGGGGCACTATGGCTACACCTTC | CASSETAGHYGYTF | . | TRBV6-1 | 14 | . | TRBJ1-2
TGTGCCACCAGTGATTCACGGGAGGGCCGATACAATGAGCAGTTCTTC | CATSDSREGRYNEQFF | once | TRBV24-1 | 16 | TRBD2 | TRBJ2-1
TGTGCCAGCAGCGTAGCAATAGCGGATACCTACGAGCAGTACTTC | CASSVAIADTYEQYF | . | TRBV9 | 15 | . | TRBJ2-7
TGTGCCAGCAGCCCGGGCTACGAGCAGTACTTC | CASSPGYEQYF | . | TRBV7-8 | 11 | . | TRBJ2-7
TGTGCCAGCAGCCAAGGAAGGTTGGGACAGCTGGTTTTTGAAAAACTGTTTTTT | CASSQGRLGQLVFEKLFF | . | TRBV3-1/TRBV3-2 | 18 | TRBD1 | TRBJ1-4
TGTGCCACCGAACCGTTTTATAGCAATCAGCCCCAGCATTTT | CATEPFYSNQPQHF | . | TRBV15 | 14 | . | TRBJ1-5
TGTGCCAGCAGTTCCCCTACAGGCGGGGCCGGGGAGCTGTTTTTT | CASSSPTGGAGELFF | . | TRBV28 | 15 | . | TRBJ2-2
TGTGCCACTCCGACTAGCGGGAAGGATGAGCAGTTCTTC | CATPTSGKDEQFF | . | TRBV24-1 | 13 | TRBD2 | TRBJ2-1
TGTGCCAGTAGTATAGTGCCGATAATGAACACTGAAGCTTTCTTT | CASSIVPIMNTEAFF | . | TRBV19 | 15 | . | TRBJ1-1